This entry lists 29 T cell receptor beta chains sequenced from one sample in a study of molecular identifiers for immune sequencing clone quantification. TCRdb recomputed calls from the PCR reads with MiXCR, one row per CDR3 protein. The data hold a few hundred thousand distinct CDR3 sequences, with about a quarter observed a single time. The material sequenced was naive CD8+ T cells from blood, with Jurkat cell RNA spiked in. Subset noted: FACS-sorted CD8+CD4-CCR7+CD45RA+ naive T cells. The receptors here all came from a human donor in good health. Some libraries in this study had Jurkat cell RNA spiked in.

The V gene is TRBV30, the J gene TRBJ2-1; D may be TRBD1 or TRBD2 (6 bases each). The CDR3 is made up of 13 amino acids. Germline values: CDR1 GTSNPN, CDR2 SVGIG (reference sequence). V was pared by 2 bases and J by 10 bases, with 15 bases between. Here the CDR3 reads CAWSPRGLGEQFF. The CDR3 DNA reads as TGTGCCTGGAGTCCACGGGGGCTAGGGGAGCAGTTCTTC.

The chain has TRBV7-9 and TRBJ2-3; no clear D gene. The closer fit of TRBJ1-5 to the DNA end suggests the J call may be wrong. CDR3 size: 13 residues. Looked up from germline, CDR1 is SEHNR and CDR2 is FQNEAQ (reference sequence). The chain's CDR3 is CASSPDPTDTQHF. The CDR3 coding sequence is TGTGCCAGCAGCCCGGATCCCACAGATACGCAGCATTTT.

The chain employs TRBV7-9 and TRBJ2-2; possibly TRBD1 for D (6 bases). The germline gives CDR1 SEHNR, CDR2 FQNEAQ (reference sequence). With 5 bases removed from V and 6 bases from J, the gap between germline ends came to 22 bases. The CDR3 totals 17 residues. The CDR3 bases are TGTGCCAGCAGCGATACCAAGTCGGACAGCTCCCCCGGGGAGCTGTTTTTT. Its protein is CASSDTKSDSSPGELFF.

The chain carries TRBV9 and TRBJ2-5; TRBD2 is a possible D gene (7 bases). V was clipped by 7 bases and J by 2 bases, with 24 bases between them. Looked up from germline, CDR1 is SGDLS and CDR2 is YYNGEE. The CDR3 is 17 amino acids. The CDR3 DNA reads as TGTGCCAGCCGCGCGGAGGGGGGGCCATACATTCAAGAGACCCAGTACTTC. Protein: CASRAEGGPYIQETQYF.

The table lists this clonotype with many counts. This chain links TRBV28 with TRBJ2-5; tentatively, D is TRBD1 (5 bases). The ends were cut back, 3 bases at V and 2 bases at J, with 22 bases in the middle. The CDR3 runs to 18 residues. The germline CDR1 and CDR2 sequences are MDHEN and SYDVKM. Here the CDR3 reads CASSFTQETTTAQETQYF. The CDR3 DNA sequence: TGTGCCAGCAGTTTCACACAGGAGACGACCACTGCTCAAGAGACCCAGTACTTC. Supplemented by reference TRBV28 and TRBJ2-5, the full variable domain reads DVKVTQSSRYLVKRTGEKVFLECVQDMDHENMFWYRQDPGLGLRLIYFSYDVKMKEKGDIPEGYSVSREKKERFSLILESASTNQTSMYLCASSFTQETTTAQETQYFGPGTRLLVL.

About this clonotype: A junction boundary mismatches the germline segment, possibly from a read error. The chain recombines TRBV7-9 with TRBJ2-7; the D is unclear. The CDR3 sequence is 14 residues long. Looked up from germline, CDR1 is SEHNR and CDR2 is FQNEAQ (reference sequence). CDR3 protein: CAGSLVPRPNEQYF. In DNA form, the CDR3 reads TGTGCCGGCAGCTTAGTTCCGAGACCCAACGAGCAGTACTTC. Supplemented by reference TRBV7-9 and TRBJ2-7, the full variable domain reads DTGVSQNPRHKITKRGQNVTFRCDPISEHNRLYWYRQTLGQGPEFLTYFQNEAQLEKSRLLSDRFSAERPKGSFSTLEIQRTEQGDSAMYLCAGSLVPRPNEQYFGPGTRLTVT.

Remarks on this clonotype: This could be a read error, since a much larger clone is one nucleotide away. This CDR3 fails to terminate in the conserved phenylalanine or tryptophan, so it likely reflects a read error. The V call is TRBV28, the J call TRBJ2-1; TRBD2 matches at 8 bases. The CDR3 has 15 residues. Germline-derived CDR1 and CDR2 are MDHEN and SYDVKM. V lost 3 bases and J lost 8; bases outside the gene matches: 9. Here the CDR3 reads CASSFRLAGLDEQFL. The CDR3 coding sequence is TGTGCCAGCAGTTTTAGGCTAGCGGGTTTGGATGAGCAGTTCCTC.

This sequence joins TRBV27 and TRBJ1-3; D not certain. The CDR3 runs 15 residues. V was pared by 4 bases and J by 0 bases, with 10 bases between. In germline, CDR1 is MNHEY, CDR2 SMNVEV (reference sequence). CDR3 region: CASSSDGSSGNTIYF. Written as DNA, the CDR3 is TGTGCCAGCAGTTCGGACGGAAGCTCTGGAAACACCATATATTTT.

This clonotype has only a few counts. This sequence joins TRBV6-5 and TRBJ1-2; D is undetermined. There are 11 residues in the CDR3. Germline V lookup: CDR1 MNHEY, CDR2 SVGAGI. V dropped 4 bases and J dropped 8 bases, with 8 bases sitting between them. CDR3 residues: CASSSREGYTF. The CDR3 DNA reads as TGTGCCAGCAGTTCCCGAGAGGGCTACACCTTC.

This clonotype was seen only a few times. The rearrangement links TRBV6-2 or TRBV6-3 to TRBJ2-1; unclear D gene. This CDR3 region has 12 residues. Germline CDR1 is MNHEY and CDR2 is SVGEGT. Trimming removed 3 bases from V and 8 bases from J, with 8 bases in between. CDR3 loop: CASSYSLDEQFF. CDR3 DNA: TGTGCCAGCAGTTATAGCCTGGATGAGCAGTTCTTC.

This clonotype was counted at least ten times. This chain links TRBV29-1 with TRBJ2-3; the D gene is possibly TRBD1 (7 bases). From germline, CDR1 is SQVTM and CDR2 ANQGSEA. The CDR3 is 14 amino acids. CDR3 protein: CSCAGGGGTDTQYF. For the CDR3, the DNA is TGCAGTTGCGCCGGAGGGGGCGGCACAGATACGCAGTATTTT.

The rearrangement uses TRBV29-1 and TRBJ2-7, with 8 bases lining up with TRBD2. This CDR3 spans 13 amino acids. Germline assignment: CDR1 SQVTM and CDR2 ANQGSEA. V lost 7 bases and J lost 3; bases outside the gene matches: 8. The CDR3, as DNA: TGCAGCGCCGCAGCGGGAGCAGGCTACGAGCAGTACTTC. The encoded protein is CSAAAGAGYEQYF.

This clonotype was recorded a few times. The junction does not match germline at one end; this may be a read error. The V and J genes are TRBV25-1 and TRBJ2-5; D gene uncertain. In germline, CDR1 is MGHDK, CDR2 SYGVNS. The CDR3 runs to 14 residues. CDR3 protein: CASGELGRQETQYF. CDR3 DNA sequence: TGTGCCAGCGGTGAATTAGGAAGGCAAGAGACCCAGTACTTC.

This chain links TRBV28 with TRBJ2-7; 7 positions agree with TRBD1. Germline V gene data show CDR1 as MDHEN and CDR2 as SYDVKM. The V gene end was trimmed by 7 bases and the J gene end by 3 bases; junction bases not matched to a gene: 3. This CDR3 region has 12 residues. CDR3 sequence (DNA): TGTGCCAGCAATCGGGACAGCTACGAGCAGTACTTC. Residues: CASNRDSYEQYF.

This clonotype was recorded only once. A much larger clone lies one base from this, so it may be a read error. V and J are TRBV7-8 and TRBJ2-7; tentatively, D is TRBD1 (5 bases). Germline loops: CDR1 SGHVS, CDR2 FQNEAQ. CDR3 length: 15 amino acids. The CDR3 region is CARSLGAGPTYEQYF. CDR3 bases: TGTGCCAGGAGCTTAGGGGCAGGGCCGACCTACGAGCAGTACTTC.

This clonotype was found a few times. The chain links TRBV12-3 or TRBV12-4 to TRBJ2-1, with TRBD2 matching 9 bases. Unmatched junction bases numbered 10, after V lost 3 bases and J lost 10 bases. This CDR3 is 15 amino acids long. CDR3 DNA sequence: TGTGCCAGCAGTTTCGGGACTAGCAATACGGGGGAGCAGTTCTTC. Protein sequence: CASSFGTSNTGEQFF.

This chain's CDR3 is CASSAPTKNIQYF. The CDR3 DNA is TGTGCCAGCAGCGCACCCACCAAAAACATTCAGTACTTC. The chain recombines TRBV9 with TRBJ2-4; no firm D call. With 3 bases removed from V and 2 bases from J, the gap between germline ends came to 6 bases. The germline V gene has CDR1 SGDLS and CDR2 YYNGEE. The CDR3 runs 13 residues.

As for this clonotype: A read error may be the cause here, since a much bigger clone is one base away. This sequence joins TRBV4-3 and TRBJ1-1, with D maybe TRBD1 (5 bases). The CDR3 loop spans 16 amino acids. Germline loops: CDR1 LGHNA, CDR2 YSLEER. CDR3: CASRAGVRGTDTVAFF. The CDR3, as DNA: TGCGCCAGCAGGGCTGGGGTGCGGGGGACGGACACTGTAGCTTTCTTT.

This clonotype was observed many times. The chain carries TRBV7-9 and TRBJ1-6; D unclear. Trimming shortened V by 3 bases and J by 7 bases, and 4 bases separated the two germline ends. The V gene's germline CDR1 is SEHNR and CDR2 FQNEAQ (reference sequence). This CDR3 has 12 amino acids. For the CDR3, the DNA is TGTGCCAGCAGCTTCCTAAATTCACCCCTCCACTTT. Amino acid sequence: CASSFLNSPLHF.

CDR3 sequence (DNA): TGTGCCAGCAGTTTATCCCTCGCCGCTGCTTACAATGAGCAGTTCTTC. Encoded protein: CASSLSLAAAYNEQFF. The V call is TRBV6-5, the J call TRBJ2-1; D uncertain. The CDR3 has 16 residues. Per the germline V gene, CDR1 is MNHEY and CDR2 is SVGAGI. Trimming left V 4 bases short and J 4 bases short, with 17 bases between.

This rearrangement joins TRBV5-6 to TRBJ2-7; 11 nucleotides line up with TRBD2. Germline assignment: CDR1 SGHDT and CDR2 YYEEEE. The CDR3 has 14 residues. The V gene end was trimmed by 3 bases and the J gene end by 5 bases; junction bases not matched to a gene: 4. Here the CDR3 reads CASSSGLAAHEQYF. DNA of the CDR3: TGTGCCAGCAGCTCGGGACTAGCGGCCCACGAGCAGTACTTC.

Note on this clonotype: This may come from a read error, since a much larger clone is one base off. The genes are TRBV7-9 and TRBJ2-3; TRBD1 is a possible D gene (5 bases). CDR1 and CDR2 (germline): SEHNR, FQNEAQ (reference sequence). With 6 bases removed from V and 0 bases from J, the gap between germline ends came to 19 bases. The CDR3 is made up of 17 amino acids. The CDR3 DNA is TGTGCCAGCAGTTGGTTGCACAGGAGAACTAGCACAGATACGCAGTATTTT. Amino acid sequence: CASSWLHRRTSTDTQYF.

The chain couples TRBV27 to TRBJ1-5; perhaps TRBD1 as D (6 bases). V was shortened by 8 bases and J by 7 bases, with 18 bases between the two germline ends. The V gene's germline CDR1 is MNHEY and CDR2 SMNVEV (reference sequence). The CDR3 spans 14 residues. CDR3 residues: CASGAQGLGQPQHF. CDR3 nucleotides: TGTGCCAGCGGGGCACAGGGTTTAGGGCAGCCCCAGCATTTT.

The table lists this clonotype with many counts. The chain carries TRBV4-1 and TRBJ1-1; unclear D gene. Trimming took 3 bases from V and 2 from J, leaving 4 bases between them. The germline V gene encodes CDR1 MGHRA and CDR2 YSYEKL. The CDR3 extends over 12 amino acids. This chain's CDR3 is CASSQLNTEAFF. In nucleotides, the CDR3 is TGCGCCAGCAGCCAGCTAAACACTGAAGCTTTCTTT.

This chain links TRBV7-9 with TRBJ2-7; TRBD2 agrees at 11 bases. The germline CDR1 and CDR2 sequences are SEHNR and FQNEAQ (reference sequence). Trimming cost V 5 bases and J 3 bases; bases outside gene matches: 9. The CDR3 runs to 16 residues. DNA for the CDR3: TGTGCCAGCAGCCATTCCCTAGCGGGGGGTGACTACGAGCAGTACTTC. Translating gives CASSHSLAGGDYEQYF.

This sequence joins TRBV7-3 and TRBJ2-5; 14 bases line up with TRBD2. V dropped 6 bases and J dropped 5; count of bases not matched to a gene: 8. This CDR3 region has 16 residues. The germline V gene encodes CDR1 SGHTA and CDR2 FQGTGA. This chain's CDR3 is CASSQGLAGEKETQYF. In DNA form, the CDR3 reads TGTGCCAGCAGTCAGGGACTAGCGGGAGAGAAGGAGACCCAGTACTTC.

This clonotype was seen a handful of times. The CDR3 region is CASSLGLAGGPGANVLTF. The CDR3 DNA sequence: TGTGCCAGCAGTCTCGGACTAGCGGGAGGGCCTGGGGCCAACGTCCTGACTTTC. The gene calls are TRBV27 and TRBJ2-6; 15 positions match TRBD2. The CDR3 extends over 18 amino acids. Trimming cost V 5 bases and J 2 bases; bases outside gene matches: 4. From germline, CDR1 is MNHEY and CDR2 SMNVEV (reference sequence).

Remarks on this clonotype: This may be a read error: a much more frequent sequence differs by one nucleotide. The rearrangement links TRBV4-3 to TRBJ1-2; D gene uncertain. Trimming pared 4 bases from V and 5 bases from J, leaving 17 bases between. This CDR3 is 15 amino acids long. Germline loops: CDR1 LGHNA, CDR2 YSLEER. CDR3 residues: CASSRVRNPAYGYTF. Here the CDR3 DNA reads TGCGCCAGCAGCCGAGTGCGGAACCCCGCTTATGGCTACACCTTC.

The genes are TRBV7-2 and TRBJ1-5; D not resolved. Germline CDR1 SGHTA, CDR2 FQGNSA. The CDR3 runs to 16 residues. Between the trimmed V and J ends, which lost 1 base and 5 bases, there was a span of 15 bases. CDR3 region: CASSLGFDVGYQPQHF. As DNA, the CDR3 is TGTGCCAGCAGCTTAGGTTTTGACGTCGGTTATCAGCCCCAGCATTTT.